This TCR beta chain came from a study of vaccination and CD4 T cells after COVID-19. At the level of the study: Control cultures, each given a CEFX pool, an HIV-1 Nef pool, or no peptide, were included.

Researchers used the Oncomine TCR Beta short-read assay to sequence DNA from cultured CD4+ T cells. TCRdb re-derived calls from the PCR reads in MiXCR, one entry per CDR3 protein. The sample has around 16,000 distinct CDR3 sequences; approximately 58% are singletons. The CDR3 totals 11 residues. The ends were cut back, 2 bases at V and 7 bases at J, with 6 bases in the middle. Looked up from germline, CDR1 is WSHSY and CDR2 is SAAADI. Treatment: roughly ten-day PBMC culture with coronavirus spike peptide pools or control peptides (ViraFEST assay). Fresh medium (containing IL-2) replaced half the medium on days 3 and 7. A word on this clonotype: The antigen is not known.

The starting material was cultured CD4+ T cells from blood, obtained after SARS-CoV-2 vaccination. This receptor was identified in a human donor with COVID-19. V usage is TRBV10-2 and J usage is TRBJ2-7; the D is unclear. The CDR3 bases are TGCGCCAGCAGTGAGAGGAGAGAGCAGTACTTC. Amino acids: CASSERREQYF.